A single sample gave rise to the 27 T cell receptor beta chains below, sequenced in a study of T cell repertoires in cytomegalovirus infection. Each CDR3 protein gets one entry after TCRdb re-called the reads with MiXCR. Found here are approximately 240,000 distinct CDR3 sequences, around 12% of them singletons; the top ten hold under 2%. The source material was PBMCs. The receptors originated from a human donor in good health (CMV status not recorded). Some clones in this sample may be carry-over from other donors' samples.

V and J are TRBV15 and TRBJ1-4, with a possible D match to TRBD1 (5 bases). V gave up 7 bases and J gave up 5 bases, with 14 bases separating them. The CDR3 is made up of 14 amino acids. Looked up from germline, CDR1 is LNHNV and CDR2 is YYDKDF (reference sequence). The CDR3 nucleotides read TGTGCCACCACTTGGGGACTCCGGAATGAAAAACTGTTTTTT. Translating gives CATTWGLRNEKLFF.

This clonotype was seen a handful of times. CDR3 sequence reads: CASSSEGRTSGYTF. The CDR3 nucleotides are TGTGCCAGCAGTTCGGAGGGACGGACTAGTGGCTACACCTTC. This chain uses TRBV6-2 or TRBV6-3 with TRBJ1-2; tentative D call: TRBD1 (5 bases). Germline V gene lookup returns CDR1 MNHEY and CDR2 SVGEGT. V was pared by 4 bases and J by 7 bases, with 16 bases between. CDR3 length: 14 residues.

CDR3 DNA sequence: TGTGCCAGCAGTTTGTTCCCCTACGAGCAGTACTTC. It is translated as CASSLFPYEQYF. J is TRBJ2-7 and V is TRBV12-3 or TRBV12-4, with D unresolved. The CDR3 loop spans 12 amino acids. The V end lost 3 bases, the J end lost 2 bases, and 5 bases lay between the germline ends.

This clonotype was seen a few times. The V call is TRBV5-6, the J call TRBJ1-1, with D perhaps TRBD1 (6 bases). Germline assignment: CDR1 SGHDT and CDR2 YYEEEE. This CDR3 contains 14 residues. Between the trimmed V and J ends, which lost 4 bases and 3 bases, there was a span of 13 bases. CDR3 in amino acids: CASSRDRTDTEAFF. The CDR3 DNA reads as TGTGCCAGCAGCAGAGACCGGACAGACACTGAAGCTTTCTTT.

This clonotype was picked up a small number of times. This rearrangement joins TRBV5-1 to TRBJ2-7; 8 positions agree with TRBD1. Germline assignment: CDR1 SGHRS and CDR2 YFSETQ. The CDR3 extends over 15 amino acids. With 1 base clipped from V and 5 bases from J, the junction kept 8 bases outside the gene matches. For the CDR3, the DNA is TGCGCCAGCAGCTTGTCAGGGGGCCCTCAGAACGAGCAGTACTTC. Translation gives CASSLSGGPQNEQYF.

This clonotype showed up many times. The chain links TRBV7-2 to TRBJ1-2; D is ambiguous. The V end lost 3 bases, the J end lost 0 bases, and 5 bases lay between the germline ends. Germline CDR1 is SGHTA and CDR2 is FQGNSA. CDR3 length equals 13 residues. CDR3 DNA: TGTGCCAGCAGCTTCGGGGCTAACTATGGCTACACCTTC. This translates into CASSFGANYGYTF.

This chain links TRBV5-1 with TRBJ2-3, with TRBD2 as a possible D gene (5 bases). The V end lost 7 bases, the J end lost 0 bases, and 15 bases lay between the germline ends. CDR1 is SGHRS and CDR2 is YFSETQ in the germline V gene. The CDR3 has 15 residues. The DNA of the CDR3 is TGCGCCAGCGCTCCGGAGGCTACTAGCACAGATACGCAGTATTTT. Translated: CASAPEATSTDTQYF.

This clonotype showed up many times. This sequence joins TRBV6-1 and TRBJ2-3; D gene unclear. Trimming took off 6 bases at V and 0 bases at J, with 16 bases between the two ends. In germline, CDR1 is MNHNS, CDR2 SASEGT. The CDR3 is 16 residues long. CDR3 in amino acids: CASSLTLTSSTDTQYF. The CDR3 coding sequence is TGTGCCAGCAGCCTTACTCTGACAAGTAGCACAGATACGCAGTATTTT.

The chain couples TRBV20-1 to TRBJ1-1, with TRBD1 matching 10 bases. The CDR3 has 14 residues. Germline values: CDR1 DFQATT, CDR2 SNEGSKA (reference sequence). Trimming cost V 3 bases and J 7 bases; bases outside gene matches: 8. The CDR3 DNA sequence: TGCAGTGCTAGTGGGGACAGGGGAAGACTTGAAGCTTTCTTT. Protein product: CSASGDRGRLEAFF.

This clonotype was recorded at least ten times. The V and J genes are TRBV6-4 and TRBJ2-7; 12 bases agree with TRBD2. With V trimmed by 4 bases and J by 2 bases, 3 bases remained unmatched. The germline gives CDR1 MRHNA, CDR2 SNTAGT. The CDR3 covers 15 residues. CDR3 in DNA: TGTGCCAGCAGTGTACTAGCGGGGGGAACCTACGAGCAGTACTTC. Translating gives CASSVLAGGTYEQYF.

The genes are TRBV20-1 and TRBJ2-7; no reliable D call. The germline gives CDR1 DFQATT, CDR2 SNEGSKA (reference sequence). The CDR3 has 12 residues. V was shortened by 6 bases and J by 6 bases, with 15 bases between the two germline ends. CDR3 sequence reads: CSARLRSLEQYF. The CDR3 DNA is TGCAGTGCCCGCCTCCGTTCCCTCGAGCAGTACTTC.

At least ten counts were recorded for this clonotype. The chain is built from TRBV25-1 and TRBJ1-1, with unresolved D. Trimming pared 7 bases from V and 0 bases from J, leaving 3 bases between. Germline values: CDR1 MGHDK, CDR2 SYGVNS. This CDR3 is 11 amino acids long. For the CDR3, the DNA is TGTGCCAGCAAATTGAACACTGAAGCTTTCTTT. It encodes CASKLNTEAFF.

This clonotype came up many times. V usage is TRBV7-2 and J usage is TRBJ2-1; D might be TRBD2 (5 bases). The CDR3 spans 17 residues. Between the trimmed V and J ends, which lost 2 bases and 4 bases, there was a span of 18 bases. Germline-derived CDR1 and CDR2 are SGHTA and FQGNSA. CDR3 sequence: CASSLHLVTGRYNEQFF. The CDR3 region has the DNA TGTGCCAGCAGCTTACATCTCGTGACTGGGAGATACAATGAGCAGTTCTTC.

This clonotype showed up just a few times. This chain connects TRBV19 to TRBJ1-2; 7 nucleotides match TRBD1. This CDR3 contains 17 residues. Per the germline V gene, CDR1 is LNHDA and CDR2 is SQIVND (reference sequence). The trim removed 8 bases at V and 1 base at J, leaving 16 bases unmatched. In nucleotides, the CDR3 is TGTGCCAGTCAACCCTTAGGGGGCACGGGAGGTAACTATGGCTACACCTTC. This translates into CASQPLGGTGGNYGYTF. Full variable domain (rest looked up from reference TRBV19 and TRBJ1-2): DGGITQSPKYLFRKEGQNVTLSCEQNLNHDAMYWYRQDPGQGLRLIYYSQIVNDFQKGDIAEGYSVSREKKESFPLTVTSAQKNPTAFYLCASQPLGGTGGNYGYTFGSGTRLTVV.

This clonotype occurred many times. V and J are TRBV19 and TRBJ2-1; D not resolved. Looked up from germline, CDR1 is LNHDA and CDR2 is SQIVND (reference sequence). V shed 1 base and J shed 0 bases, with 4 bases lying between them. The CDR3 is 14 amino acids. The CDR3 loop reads CASSIGSSYNEQFF. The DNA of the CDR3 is TGTGCCAGTAGTATAGGTAGCTCCTACAATGAGCAGTTCTTC.

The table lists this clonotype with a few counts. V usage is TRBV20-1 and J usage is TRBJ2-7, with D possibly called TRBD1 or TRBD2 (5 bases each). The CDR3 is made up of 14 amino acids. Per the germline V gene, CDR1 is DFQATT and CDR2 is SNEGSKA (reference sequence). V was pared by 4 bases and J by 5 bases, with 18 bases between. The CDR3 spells CSATDRPWGNEQYF. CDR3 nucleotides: TGCAGTGCTACAGACCGGCCCTGGGGGAACGAGCAGTACTTC.

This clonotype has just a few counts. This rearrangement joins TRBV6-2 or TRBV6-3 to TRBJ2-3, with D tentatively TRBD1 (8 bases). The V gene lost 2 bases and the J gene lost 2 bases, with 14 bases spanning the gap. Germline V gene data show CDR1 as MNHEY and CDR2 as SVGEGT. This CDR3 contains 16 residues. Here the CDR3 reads CASSYPTGDYTDTQYF. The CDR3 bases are TGTGCCAGCAGTTACCCGACAGGGGACTACACAGATACGCAGTATTTT.

CDR3 region: CASSQDNRQQFF. The CDR3 DNA sequence: TGTGCCAGCAGCCAAGATAACCGACAGCAGTTCTTC. This chain links TRBV3-1 with TRBJ2-1; the D is unclear. Trimming pared 0 bases from V and 11 bases from J, leaving 8 bases between. The CDR3 length is 12 residues. From germline, CDR1 is LGHDT and CDR2 YNNKEL (reference sequence).

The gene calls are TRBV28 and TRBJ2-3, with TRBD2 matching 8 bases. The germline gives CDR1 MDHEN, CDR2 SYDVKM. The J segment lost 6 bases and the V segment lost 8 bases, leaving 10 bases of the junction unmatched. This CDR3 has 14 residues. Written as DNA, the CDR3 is TGTGCCAGCTCCATCGCAGCGGGAGTGGATACGCAGTATTTT. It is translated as CASSIAAGVDTQYF.

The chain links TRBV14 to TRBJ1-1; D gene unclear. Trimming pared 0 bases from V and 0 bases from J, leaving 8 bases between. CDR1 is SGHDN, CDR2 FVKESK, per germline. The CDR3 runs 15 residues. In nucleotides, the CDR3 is TGTGCCAGCAGCCAAGATCGACTCATGAACACTGAAGCTTTCTTT. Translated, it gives CASSQDRLMNTEAFF.

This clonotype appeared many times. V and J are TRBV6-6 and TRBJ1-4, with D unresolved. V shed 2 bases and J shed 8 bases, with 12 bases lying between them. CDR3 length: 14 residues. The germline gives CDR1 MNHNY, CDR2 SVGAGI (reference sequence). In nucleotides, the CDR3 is TGTGCCAGCAGTTACCCCTCACGAGAAGAAAAACTGTTTTTT. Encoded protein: CASSYPSREEKLFF.

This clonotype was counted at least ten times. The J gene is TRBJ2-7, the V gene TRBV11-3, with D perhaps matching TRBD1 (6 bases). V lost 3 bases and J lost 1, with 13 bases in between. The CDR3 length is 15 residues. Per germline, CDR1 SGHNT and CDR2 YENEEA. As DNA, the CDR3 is TGTGCCAGCAGCTTGGAACAGGGCCCTTCCTACGAGCAGTACTTC. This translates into CASSLEQGPSYEQYF.

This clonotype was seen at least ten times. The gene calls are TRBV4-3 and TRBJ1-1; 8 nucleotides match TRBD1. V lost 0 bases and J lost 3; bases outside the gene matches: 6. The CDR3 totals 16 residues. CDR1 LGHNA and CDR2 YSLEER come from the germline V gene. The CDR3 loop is CASSQDFRGLDTEAFF. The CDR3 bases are TGCGCCAGCAGCCAAGACTTCAGGGGGCTTGACACTGAAGCTTTCTTT.

The CDR3 DNA reads TGTGCCAGCAGTTTAGGACAGGGGGCTGGGAACGAGCAGTACTTC. This translates into CASSLGQGAGNEQYF. V and J are TRBV27 and TRBJ2-7; 11 bases are shared with TRBD1. The V segment lost 2 bases and the J segment 5 bases; nucleotides outside the gene matches: 5. CDR1 is MNHEY, CDR2 SMNVEV, per germline (reference sequence). The CDR3 totals 15 residues.

The CDR3 DNA sequence: TGTGCCAGCTCACCACCGGACGGCATCTCTGGAAACACCATATATTTT. Translated, it gives CASSPPDGISGNTIYF. V and J are TRBV18 and TRBJ1-3; D is undetermined. CDR1 and CDR2 from the germline V gene are KGHSH and LQKENI. This CDR3 region has 16 residues. With 0 bases removed from V and 0 bases from J, the gap between germline ends came to 9 bases.

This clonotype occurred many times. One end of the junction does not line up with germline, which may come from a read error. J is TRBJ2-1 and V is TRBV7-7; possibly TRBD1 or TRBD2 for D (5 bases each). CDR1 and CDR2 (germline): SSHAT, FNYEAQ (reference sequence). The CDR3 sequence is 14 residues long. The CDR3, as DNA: TGTGCTAGCAGCCCAGGGACGGACTACAATGAGCAGTTCTTC. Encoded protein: CASSPGTDYNEQFF.

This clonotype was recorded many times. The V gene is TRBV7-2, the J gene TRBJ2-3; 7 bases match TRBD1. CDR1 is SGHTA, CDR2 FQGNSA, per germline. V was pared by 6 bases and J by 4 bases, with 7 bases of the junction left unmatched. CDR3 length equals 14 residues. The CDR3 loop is CASRRTQGADTQYF. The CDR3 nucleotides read TGTGCCAGCAGGCGCACTCAGGGGGCAGATACGCAGTATTTT.